The entry below gives a single T cell receptor (beta chain) sequence along with its context. The antigen is unknown. A junction end diverges from the germline sequence, so it may reflect a read error. Germline CDR1 SEHNR, CDR2 FQNEAQ (reference sequence). The CDR3 sequence is 13 residues long. The data originate from a study of shared clonotypes between healthy human individuals. General observations from the study: As a rule, naive subsets had a larger estimated richness than memory subsets. Roughly 5% of naive CD4 clonotypes were shared across four donors.

For every subset, genomic DNA was evenly distributed across several immunoSEQ plates. Only in-frame clones appear in the TCRdb table, and some are missing; sequencing was by immunoSEQ multiplex PCR. The table lists about 980,000 clones, 70% to 85% of them singletons. Donors, healthy HIV-negative adults, lacked recent acute infections or vaccinations. Material: memory CD4+ T cells sorted from blood. Subset specified: CD45RA-negative fraction. The receptor comes from a man between 18 and 29 years old in good health. The gene calls are TRBV7-9 and TRBJ1-6; D possibly corresponds to TRBD1 (6 bases). The CDR3 coding sequence is TGTGCCAGCAGCCCCCCGGACAGACAGGTTGAAAATTTT. This sequence encodes CASSPPDRQVENF.